The T cell receptor beta chain described here comes from a study of blood T cells in healthy people across ages. With V trimmed by 1 base and J by 4 bases, 1 base remained unmatched. From germline, CDR1 is MNHNS and CDR2 SASEGT. The CDR3 length is 14 residues. Regarding this clonotype: Its antigen remains unknown.

The use of a sample-barcoded 5' primer and a J-beta primer mix characterized a second PCR of about 6 to 12 cycles. Every cDNA was tagged by a template-switch adaptor with 12 random nucleotides. Every sample produced at least 3 million CDR3-containing paired-end reads. TCRdb re-called the 5' RACE reads with MiXCR, one entry per CDR3 protein. The sample holds about 1.4 million distinct CDR3 sequences; roughly 64% are singletons and the top ten take under 8.5%. General study points: Because donor CMV status was unknown, expanded clonotype changes were possibly confounded.

Samples had at least 6.5 million PBMCs isolated from them. This receptor was obtained from a young man in good health. The sample consisted of blood. The chain couples TRBV6-1 to TRBJ2-1, with 7 bases identical to TRBD1. The CDR3: CASSEEGQYNEQFF. The CDR3 nucleotides are TGTGCCAGCAGTGAAGAGGGACAGTACAATGAGCAGTTCTTC.